The clone carrying this T cell receptor beta chain is called large (0.1 to 1%) based on its frequency. No antigen is known for it. These data belong to a study of CD8 T cells in cerebrospinal fluid in Alzheimer's disease. Findings and caveats of the study: The largest CSF clone was proportionally bigger in mild cognitive impairment or Alzheimer's disease than controls.

The CDR3 is 12 residues long. TCRdb reprocessed the 10x single-cell sequencing reads and reports one entry per CDR3 protein, with no DNA. This sample's table reports 800 or so distinct CDR3 sequences. The chain employs TRBV12-3 or TRBV12-4 and TRBJ1-5; the TCRdb call, TRBD1, lacks DNA for checking. The sample taken for sequencing was cerebrospinal fluid. The TCR sequence derives from a human donor with Parkinson's disease. This chain's CDR3 is CASSSRGQPQHF.